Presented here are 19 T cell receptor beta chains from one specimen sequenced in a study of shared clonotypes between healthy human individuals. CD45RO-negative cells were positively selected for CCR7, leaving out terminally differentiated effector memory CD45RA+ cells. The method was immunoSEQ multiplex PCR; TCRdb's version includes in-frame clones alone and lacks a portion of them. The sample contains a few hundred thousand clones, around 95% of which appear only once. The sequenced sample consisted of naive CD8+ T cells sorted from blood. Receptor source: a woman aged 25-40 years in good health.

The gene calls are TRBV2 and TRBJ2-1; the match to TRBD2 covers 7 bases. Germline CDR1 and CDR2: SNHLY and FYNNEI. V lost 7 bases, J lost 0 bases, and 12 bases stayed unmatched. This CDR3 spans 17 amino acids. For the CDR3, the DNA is TGTGCCAGCAAGGGATTGGGGGGGAGTAGCTCCTACAATGAGCAGTTCTTC. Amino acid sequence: CASKGLGGSSSYNEQFF.

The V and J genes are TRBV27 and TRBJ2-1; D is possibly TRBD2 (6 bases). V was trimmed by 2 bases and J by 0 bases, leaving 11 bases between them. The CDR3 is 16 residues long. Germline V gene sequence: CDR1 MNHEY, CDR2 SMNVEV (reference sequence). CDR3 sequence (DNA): TGTGCCAGCAGTTTAGCGGGGCAAAGCTCCTACAATGAGCAGTTCTTC. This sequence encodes CASSLAGQSSYNEQFF.

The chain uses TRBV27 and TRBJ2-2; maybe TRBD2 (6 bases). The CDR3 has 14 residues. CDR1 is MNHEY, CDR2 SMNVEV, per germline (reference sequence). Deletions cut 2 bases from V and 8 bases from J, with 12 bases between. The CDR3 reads CASSLAGIRGELFF. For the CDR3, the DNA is TGTGCCAGCAGTTTAGCGGGAATCCGGGGGGAGCTGTTTTTT.

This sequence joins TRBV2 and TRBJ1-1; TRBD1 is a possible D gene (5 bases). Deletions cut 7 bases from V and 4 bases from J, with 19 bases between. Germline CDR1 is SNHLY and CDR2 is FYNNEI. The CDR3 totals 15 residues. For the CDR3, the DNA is TGTGCCAGCAACCACCCCCAGGGAAGCATCACTGAAGCTTTCTTT. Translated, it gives CASNHPQGSITEAFF.

This chain's CDR3 is CATSRESIGHTEAFF. Here the CDR3 DNA reads TGTGCCACCAGCAGAGAGTCCATAGGACACACTGAAGCTTTCTTT. V gene TRBV15 combines with J gene TRBJ1-1; D remains unclear. CDR1 is LNHNV, CDR2 YYDKDF, per germline (reference sequence). CDR3 length: 15 amino acids. V was clipped by 0 bases and J by 3 bases, with 11 bases between them.

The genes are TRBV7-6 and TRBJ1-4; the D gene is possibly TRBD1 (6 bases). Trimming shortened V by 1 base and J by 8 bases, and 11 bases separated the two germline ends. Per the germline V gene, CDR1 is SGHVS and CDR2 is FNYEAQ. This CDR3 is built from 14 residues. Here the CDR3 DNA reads TGTGCCAGCAGCTTAGTACTGGGGGGCGAAAAACTGTTTTTT. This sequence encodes CASSLVLGGEKLFF.

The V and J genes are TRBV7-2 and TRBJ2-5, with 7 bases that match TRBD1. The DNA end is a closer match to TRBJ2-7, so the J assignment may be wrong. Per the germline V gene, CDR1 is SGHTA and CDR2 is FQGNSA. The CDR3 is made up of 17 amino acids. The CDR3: CASSSDPTTGLDDEQYF. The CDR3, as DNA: TGTGCCAGCAGCTCCGATCCCACGACAGGGTTGGATGACGAGCAGTACTTC.

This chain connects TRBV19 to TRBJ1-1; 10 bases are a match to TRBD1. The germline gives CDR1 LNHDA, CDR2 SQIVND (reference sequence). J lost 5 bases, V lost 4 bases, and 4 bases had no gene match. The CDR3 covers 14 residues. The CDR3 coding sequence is TGTGCCAGTAGTACTCGGACAGGGGGGACTGAAGCTTTCTTT. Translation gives CASSTRTGGTEAFF.

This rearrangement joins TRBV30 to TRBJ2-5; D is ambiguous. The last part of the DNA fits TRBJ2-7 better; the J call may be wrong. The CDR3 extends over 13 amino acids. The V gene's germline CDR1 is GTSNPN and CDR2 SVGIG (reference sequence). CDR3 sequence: CASTDTRSYEQYF. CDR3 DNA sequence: TGTGCCTCAACAGACACCCGCTCCTACGAGCAGTACTTC.

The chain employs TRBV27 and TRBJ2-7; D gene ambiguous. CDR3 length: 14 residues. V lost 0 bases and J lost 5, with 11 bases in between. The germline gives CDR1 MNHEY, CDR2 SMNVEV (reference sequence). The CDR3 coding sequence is TGTGCCAGCAGTTTATCCGGGCAGTATAACGAGCAGTACTTC. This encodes CASSLSGQYNEQYF.

CDR3 sequence: CASSVAGADQPQHF. The CDR3 DNA follows: TGCGCCAGCAGTGTGGCGGGGGCGGATCAGCCCCAGCATTTT. The V and J genes are TRBV10-2 and TRBJ1-5, with a possible D match to TRBD1 (6 bases). Germline lookup yields CDR1 WSHSY and CDR2 SAAADI. The CDR3 runs to 14 residues. Trimming took off 4 bases at V and 5 bases at J, with 12 bases between the two ends.

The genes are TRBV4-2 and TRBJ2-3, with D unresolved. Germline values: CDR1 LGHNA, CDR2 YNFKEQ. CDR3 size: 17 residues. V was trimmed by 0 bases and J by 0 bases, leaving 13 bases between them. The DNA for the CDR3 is TGTGCCAGCAGCCAAGATGAACGTTTCGGGAGCACAGATACGCAGTATTTT. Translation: CASSQDERFGSTDTQYF.

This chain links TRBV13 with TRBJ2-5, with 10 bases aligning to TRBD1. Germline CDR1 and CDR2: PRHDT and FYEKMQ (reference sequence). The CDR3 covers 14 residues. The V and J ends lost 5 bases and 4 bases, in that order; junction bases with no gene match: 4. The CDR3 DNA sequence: TGTGCCAGCAGCCGGGACAGGGGAGGAGAGACCCAGTACTTC. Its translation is CASSRDRGGETQYF.

CDR3 amino acids: CASSFPPRTVAYEQYF. CDR3 sequence (DNA): TGTGCCAGCAGTTTCCCCCCCCGGACGGTAGCCTACGAGCAGTACTTC. V usage is TRBV28 and J usage is TRBJ2-7; D is unresolved. Trimming stripped 3 bases from V and 2 bases from J, with 17 bases between. Germline V gives CDR1 MDHEN, CDR2 SYDVKM. CDR3 size: 16 residues. Looking up the rest from reference TRBV28 and TRBJ2-7 gives the full variable domain: DVKVTQSSRYLVKRTGEKVFLECVQDMDHENMFWYRQDPGLGLRLIYFSYDVKMKEKGDIPEGYSVSREKKERFSLILESASTNQTSMYLCASSFPPRTVAYEQYFGPGTRLTVT.

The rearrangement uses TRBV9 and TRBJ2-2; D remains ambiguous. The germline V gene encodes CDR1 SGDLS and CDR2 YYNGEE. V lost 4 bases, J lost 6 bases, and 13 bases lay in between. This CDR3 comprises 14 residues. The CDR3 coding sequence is TGTGCCAGCAGCCCCCCTCTACTCCCCGGGGAGCTGTTTTTT. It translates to CASSPPLLPGELFF.

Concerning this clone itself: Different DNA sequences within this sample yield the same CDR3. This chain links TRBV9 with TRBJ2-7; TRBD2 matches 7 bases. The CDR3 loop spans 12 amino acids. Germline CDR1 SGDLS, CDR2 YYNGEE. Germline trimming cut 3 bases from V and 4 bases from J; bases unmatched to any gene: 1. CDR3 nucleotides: TGTGCCAGCAGCGCGGGAGGTTACGAGCAGTACTTC. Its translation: CASSAGGYEQYF.

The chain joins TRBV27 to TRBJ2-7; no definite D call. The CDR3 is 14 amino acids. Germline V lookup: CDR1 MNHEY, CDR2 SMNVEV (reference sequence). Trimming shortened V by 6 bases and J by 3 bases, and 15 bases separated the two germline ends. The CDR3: CASSLDPVNYEQYF. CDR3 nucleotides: TGTGCCAGCAGCCTTGATCCTGTAAACTACGAGCAGTACTTC.

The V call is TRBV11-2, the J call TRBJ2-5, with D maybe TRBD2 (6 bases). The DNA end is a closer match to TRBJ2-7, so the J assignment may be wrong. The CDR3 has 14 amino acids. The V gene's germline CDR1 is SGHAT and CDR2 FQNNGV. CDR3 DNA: TGTGCCAGCAGCGTCGACAGCGGGCGCTACGAGCAGTACTTC. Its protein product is CASSVDSGRYEQYF.

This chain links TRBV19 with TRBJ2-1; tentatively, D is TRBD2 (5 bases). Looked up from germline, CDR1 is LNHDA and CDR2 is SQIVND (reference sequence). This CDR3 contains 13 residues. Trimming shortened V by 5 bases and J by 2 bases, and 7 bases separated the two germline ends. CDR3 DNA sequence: TGTGCCAGTAGTTGGGAGCCCTACAATGAGCAGTTCTTC. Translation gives CASSWEPYNEQFF.